Sequencing of this TCR beta chain was carried out in a study of metastatic and nonmetastatic thyroid tumors (dated by TCRdb to the early 2020s). Concerning the study at large: Repertoires were compared across peripheral blood and tumor or nodule tissue samples from malignant and benign thyroid patients.

This clone was counted only a few times. There is no known antigen for this receptor. Base qualities are missing; no much larger clone stands one base away. No patient had received any treatment before thyroid surgery. Using T-cell receptor beta sequencing, the researchers looked back retrospectively at clinical samples from patients, gathered between about 2011 and 2019. The library was built by means of PCR. TCRdb names Illumina HiSeq 4000 as the instrument used. High-throughput sequencing was used to profile the TCR beta-chain CDR3 region of every patient. Regarding the original processing steps: CDR3 differences across clinicopathological groups were used to build a classifier for discriminating distant-metastatic papillary thyroid cancer patients. Repertoire diversity was assessed with the Shannon index, and tumor-blood repertoire similarity with the Morisita-Horn index. TCRdb handled the public reads itself, with Q25 trimming in fastp and clone calling in MiXCR, and kept productive beta chains. The V and J calls were not made by the authors but by TCRdb's processing. The sample includes about 40,000 clones, with about a sixth observed a single time. The ten largest account for 3.8% of the sample.

On the study overall, not on this receptor specifically: In both blood and tumor samples, TCR beta diversity was reported to be significantly higher in malignant tumors than in benign nodules.

The sequence derives from a female donor with papillary thyroid cancer or a benign thyroid nodule (not recorded which). Some clones in this sample may be carry-over from other donors' samples. Sequenced: blood.

The DNA sequence reads TGTGCCACCAGGACAGGGGGAACCGGGGAGCTGTTTTTT. Protein translation: CATRTGGTGELFF. Rearrangement joined TRBV24-1 to TRBJ2-2; the junction holds 9 bases that match TRBD1. The germline V gene provides CDR1 KGHDR and CDR2 SFDVKD. Here V drops 7 bases and J drops 5 bases, and the junction holds 1 base not matched to any gene. The CDR3 starts with the cysteine, ends with the phenylalanine, and has 13 residues. The kept DNA is CDR3 alone, 39 bases in frame from the first base.